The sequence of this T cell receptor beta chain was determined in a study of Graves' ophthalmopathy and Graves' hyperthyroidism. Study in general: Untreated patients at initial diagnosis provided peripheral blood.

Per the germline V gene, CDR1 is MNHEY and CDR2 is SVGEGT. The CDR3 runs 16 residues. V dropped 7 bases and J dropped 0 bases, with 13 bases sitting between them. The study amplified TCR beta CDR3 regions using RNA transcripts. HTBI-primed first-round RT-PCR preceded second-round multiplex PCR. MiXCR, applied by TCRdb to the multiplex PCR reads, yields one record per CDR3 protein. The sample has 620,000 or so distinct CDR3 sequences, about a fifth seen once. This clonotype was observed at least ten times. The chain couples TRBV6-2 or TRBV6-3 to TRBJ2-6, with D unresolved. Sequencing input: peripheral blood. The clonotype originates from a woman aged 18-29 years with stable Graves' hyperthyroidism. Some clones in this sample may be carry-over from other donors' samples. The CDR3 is CASTRGRVSGANVLTF. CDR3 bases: TGTGCCAGCACCCGAGGACGGGTCTCTGGGGCCAACGTCCTGACTTTC.